Listed here are 9 T cell receptor beta chains from one sample, sequenced in a study of regulatory T cells in long-lasting Graves disease. Building of the TCR beta libraries involved iRepertoire HTBI primers and Arm-PCR of CDR3 regions. Each CDR3 protein gets one entry after TCRdb re-called the multiplex PCR reads with MiXCR. In the table there are roughly 470,000 distinct CDR3 sequences, 20% to 25% of which are singletons. Time point here: persistent/refractory GD, antithyroid drugs over 5 years with positive TRAb. Following extraction of RNA from PBMCs, that RNA was used to make the TCR library. The sample in question was peripheral blood mononuclear cells (PBMCs), obtained when the disease was refractory, from a patient treated with antithyroid drugs. These receptors originate from a female donor with Graves disease.

This clonotype was observed at least ten times. The V and J genes are TRBV6-2 or TRBV6-3 and TRBJ1-1; 10 bases are a match to TRBD1. J gave up 6 bases and V 2 bases, and 0 bases lay outside the gene matches. From germline, CDR1 is MNHEY and CDR2 SVGEGT. This CDR3 has 13 residues. The CDR3 region has the DNA TGTGCCAGCAGTTACGGGACAGGGGCTGAAGCTTTCTTT. Translating gives CASSYGTGAEAFF.

The chain couples TRBV19 to TRBJ1-1, with D possibly TRBD1 on 5 matching bases. V lost 4 bases, J lost 0 bases, and 9 bases lay in between. This CDR3 is 14 amino acids long. Germline V gene sequence: CDR1 LNHDA, CDR2 SQIVND (reference sequence). The CDR3 protein is CASSTQALNTEAFF. DNA of the CDR3: TGTGCCAGTAGTACACAGGCCCTGAACACTGAAGCTTTCTTT.

The V gene is TRBV4-1, the J gene TRBJ1-4; D is undetermined. The germline CDR1 and CDR2 sequences are MGHRA and YSYEKL. Deletions cut 4 bases from V and 7 bases from J, with 16 bases between. This CDR3 has 15 amino acids. DNA for the CDR3: TGCGCCAGCAGCCTCGGGGAAGGGTTTGGTGAAAAACTGTTTTTT. Protein: CASSLGEGFGEKLFF.

The rearrangement uses TRBV14 and TRBJ2-7; TRBD2 might be the D (6 bases). The CDR3 extends over 15 amino acids. Germline V gene sequence: CDR1 SGHDN, CDR2 FVKESK. V shed 4 bases and J shed 0 bases, with 13 bases lying between them. The CDR3 region has the DNA TGTGCCAGCAGCCGAGGAAGCGGGCCCTCCTACGAGCAGTACTTC. Its protein product is CASSRGSGPSYEQYF.

This clonotype has a handful of counts. The CDR3 DNA follows: TGTGCCAGCTCACGGATTGATAACACCGGGGAGCTGTTTTTT. The encoded protein is CASSRIDNTGELFF. J is TRBJ2-2 and V is TRBV18; D is undetermined. Trimming pared 4 bases from V and 2 bases from J, leaving 8 bases between. From germline, CDR1 is KGHSH and CDR2 LQKENI. This CDR3 region has 14 residues.

Concerning this clonotype: A read error may explain this, as a much larger clone is one base away. The chain is built from TRBV29-1 and TRBJ1-1; D remains unclear. The ends were cut back, 7 bases at V and 10 bases at J, with 19 bases in the middle. The CDR3 contains 12 residues. Germline V gene sequence: CDR1 SQVTM, CDR2 ANQGSEA. In DNA, the CDR3 is TGCAGCGGGGAAGGGAGCCTAGATTCAGCTTTCTTT. Translating gives CSGEGSLDSAFF.

This chain links TRBV5-1 with TRBJ2-7; 12 nucleotides match TRBD2. Germline assignment: CDR1 SGHRS and CDR2 YFSETQ. The CDR3 is 16 residues long. The J segment lost 3 bases and the V segment lost 5 bases, leaving 9 bases of the junction unmatched. CDR3 loop: CASRSRTSGNYYEQYF. The CDR3 DNA is TGCGCCAGCAGATCAAGGACTAGCGGGAATTACTACGAGCAGTACTTC.

This clonotype was observed many times. This may be a read error: a much more frequent sequence differs by one nucleotide. The chain links TRBV11-2 to TRBJ2-7; D is uncertain. The CDR3 contains 12 residues. V lost 5 bases to trimming and J lost 0 bases, with 5 bases between them. Germline lookup yields CDR1 SGHAT and CDR2 FQNNGV. The CDR3 reads CASSHISYEQYF. The CDR3 DNA is TGTGCCAGCAGCCACATCTCCTACGAGCAGTACTTC.

Only a few counts were recorded for this clonotype. The CDR3: CASSSDHGDNRGSNPYEQYF. Written as DNA, the CDR3 is TGTGCCAGCAGTTCAGACCACGGTGACAACAGAGGTAGTAATCCCTACGAGCAGTACTTC. The chain carries TRBV28 and TRBJ2-7; D gene uncertain. Trimming took 4 bases from V and 2 from J, leaving 30 bases between them. CDR3 length: 20 amino acids. Germline V gives CDR1 MDHEN, CDR2 SYDVKM.